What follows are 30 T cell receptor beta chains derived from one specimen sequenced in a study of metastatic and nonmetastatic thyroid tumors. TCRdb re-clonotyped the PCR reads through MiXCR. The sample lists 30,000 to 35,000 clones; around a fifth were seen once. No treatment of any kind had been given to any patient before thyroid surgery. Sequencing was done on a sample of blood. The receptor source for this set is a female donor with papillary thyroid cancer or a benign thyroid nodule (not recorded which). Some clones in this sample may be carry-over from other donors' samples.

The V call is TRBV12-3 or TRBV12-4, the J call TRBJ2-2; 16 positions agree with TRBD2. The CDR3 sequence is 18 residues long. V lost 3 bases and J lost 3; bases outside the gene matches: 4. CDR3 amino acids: CASSFGGLAGGDTGELFF. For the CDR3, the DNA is TGTGCCAGCAGTTTTGGGGGACTAGCGGGGGGGGACACCGGGGAGCTGTTTTTT.

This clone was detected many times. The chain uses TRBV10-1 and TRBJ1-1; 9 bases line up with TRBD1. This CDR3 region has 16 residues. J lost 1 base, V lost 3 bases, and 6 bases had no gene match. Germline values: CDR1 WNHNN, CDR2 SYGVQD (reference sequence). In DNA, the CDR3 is TGCGCCAGCAGTGAAGGGACAGGGTTGGGGAACACTGAAGCTTTCTTT. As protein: CASSEGTGLGNTEAFF.

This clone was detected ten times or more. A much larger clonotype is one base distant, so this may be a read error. The CDR3 DNA sequence: TGTGTCAGCAACCTCCCACAGGGGAGCACTGAAGCTTTCTTT. Encoded protein: CVSNLPQGSTEAFF. The V gene is TRBV28, the J gene TRBJ1-1; 7 positions agree with TRBD1. CDR3 length: 14 residues. Germline loops: CDR1 MDHEN, CDR2 SYDVKM.

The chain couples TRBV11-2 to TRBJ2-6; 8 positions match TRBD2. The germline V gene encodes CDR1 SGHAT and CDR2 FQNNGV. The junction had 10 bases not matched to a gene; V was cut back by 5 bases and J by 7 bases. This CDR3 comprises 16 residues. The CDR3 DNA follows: TGTGCCAGCAGCGCGGGGGGAGTCCGTCTAGCCAACGTCCTGACTTTC. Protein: CASSAGGVRLANVLTF.

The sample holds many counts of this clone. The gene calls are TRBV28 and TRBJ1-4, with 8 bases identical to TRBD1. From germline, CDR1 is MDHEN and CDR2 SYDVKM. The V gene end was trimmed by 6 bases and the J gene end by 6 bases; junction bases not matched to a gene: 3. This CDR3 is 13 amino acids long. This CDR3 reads CASRARGHEKLFF. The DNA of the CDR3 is TGTGCCAGCAGGGCCAGGGGGCATGAAAAACTGTTTTTT.

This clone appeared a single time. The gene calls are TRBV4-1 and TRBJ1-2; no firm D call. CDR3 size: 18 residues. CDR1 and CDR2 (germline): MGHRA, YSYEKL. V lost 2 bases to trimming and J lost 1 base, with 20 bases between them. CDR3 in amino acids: CASSQSAPQATLNYGYTF. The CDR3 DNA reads TGCGCCAGCAGCCAATCCGCCCCTCAGGCCACTCTTAACTATGGCTACACCTTC.

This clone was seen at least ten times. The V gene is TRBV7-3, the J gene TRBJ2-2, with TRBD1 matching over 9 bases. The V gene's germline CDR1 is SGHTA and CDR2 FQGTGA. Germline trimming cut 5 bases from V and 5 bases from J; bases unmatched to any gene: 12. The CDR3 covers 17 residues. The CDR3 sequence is CASSPKGGTGNTGELFF. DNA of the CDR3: TGTGCCAGCAGCCCTAAAGGGGGGACAGGGAATACCGGGGAGCTGTTTTTT.

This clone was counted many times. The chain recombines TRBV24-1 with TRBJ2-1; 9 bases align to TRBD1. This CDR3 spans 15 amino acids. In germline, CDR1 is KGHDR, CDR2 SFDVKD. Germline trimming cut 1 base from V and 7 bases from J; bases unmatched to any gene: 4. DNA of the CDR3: TGTGCCACCAGTGATTTACAGGGGGCAAGGAATGAGCAGTTCTTC. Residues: CATSDLQGARNEQFF.

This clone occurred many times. Here the CDR3 DNA reads TGTGCCAGCAGTTTATTTCCGGACTCCACTCTTGAAGCTTTCTTT. Translation: CASSLFPDSTLEAFF. The J gene is TRBJ1-1, the V gene TRBV27, with D unclear. The CDR3 is made up of 15 amino acids. V lost 1 base, J lost 7 bases, and 16 bases lay in between. Germline V gives CDR1 MNHEY, CDR2 SMNVEV (reference sequence).

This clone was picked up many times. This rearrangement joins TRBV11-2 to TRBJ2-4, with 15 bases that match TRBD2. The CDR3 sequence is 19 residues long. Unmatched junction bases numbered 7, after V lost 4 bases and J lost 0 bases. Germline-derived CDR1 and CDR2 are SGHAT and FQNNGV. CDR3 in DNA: TGTGCCAGCAGCTCAGGACTAGCGGGAGGGCCAACAGCCAAAAACATTCAGTACTTC. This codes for CASSSGLAGGPTAKNIQYF.

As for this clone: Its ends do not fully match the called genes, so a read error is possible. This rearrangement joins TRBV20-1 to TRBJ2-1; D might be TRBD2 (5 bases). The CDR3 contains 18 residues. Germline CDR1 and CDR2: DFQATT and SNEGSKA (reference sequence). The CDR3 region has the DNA TGCAGTGCTAGAGTGTTGACGGCGGGCGGTTCCCCCTATAATGAGCAGTTCTTC. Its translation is CSARVLTAGGSPYNEQFF.

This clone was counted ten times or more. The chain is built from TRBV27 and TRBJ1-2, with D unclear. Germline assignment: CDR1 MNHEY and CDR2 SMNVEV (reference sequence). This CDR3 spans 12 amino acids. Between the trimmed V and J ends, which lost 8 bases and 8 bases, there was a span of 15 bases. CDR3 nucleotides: TGTGCCAGCGGGATGCTTAGCAGCGGCTACACCTTC. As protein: CASGMLSSGYTF.

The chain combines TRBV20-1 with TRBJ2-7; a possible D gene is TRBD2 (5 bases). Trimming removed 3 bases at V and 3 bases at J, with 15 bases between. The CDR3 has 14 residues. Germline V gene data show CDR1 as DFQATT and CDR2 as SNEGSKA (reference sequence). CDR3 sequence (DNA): TGCAGTGCTAGGGTTCCATTTCGGGACTACGAGCAGTACTTC. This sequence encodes CSARVPFRDYEQYF.

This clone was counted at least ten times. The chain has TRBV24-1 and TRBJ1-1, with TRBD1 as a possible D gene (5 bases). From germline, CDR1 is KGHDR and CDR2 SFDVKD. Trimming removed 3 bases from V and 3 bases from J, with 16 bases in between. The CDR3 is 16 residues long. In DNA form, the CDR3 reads TGTGCCACCAGTGATCTATTAACGGGGGGATACACTGAAGCTTTCTTT. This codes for CATSDLLTGGYTEAFF.

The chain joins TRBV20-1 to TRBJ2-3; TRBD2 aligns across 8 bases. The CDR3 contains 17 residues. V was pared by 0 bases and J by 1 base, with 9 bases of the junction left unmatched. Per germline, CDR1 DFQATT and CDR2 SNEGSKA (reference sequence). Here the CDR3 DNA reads TGCAGTGCTAGAGATACGGAGGCGGGGGGCGGCACAGATACGCAGTATTTT. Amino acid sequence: CSARDTEAGGGTDTQYF.

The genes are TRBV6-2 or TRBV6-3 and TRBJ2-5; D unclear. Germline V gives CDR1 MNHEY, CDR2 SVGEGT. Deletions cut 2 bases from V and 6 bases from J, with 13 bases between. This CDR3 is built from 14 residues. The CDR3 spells CASSYRLAFQTQYF. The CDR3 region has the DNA TGTGCCAGCAGTTACCGTTTAGCCTTCCAGACCCAGTACTTC.

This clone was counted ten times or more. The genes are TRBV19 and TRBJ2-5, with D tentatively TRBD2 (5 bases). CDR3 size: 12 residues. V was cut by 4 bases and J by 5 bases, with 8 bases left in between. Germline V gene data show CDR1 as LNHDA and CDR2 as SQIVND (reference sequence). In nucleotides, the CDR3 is TGTGCCAGTAGTACGCGGGCGGAGACCCAGTACTTC. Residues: CASSTRAETQYF.

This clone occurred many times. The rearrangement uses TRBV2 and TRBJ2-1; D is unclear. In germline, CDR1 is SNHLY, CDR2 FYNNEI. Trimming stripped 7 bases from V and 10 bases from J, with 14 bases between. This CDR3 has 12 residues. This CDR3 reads CASTGSWPEQFF. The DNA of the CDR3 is TGTGCCAGCACCGGGTCGTGGCCGGAGCAGTTCTTC. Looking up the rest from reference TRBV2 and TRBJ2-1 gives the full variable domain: EPEVTQTPSHQVTQMGQEVILRCVPISNHLYFYWYRQILGQKVEFLVSFYNNEISEKSEIFDDQFSVERPDGSNFTLKIRSTKLEDSAMYFCASTGSWPEQFFGPGTRLTVL.

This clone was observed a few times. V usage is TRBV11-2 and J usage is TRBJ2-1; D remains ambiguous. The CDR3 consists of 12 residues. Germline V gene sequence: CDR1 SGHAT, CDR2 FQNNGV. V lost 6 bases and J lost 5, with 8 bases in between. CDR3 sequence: CASSIGDNEQFF. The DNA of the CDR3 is TGTGCCAGCAGTATCGGAGACAATGAGCAGTTCTTC. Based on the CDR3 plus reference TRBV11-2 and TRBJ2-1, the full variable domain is EAGVAQSPRYKIIEKRQSVAFWCNPISGHATLYWYQQILGQGPKLLIQFQNNGVVDDSQLPKDRFSAERLKGVDSTLKIQPAKLEDSAVYLCASSIGDNEQFFGPGTRLTVL.

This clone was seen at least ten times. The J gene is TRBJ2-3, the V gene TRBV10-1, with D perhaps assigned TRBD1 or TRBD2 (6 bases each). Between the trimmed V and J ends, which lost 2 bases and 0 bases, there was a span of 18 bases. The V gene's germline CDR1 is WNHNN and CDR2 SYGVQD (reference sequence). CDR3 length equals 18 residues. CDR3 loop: CASSEGGGGRLSTDTQYF. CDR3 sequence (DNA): TGCGCCAGCAGTGAGGGAGGGGGAGGCAGACTGAGCACAGATACGCAGTATTTT.

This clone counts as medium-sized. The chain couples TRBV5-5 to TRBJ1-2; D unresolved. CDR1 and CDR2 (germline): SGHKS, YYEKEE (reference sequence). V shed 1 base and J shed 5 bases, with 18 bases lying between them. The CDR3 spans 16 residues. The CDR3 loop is CASSLRGEASLYGYTF. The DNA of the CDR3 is TGTGCCAGCAGCTTGCGAGGCGAAGCTTCCCTTTATGGCTACACCTTC.

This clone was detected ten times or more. The CDR3, as DNA: TGTGCCAGCAGCACCTATATGACAGGGGCCTATGGCTACACCTTC. Amino acids: CASSTYMTGAYGYTF. The chain is built from TRBV7-2 and TRBJ1-2; 8 nucleotides agree with TRBD1. Germline V lookup: CDR1 SGHTA, CDR2 FQGNSA. This CDR3 is built from 15 residues. J lost 4 bases, V lost 5 bases, and 9 bases had no gene match. Supplemented by reference TRBV7-2 and TRBJ1-2, the full variable domain reads GAGVSQSPSNKVTEKGKDVELRCDPISGHTALYWYRQSLGQGLEFLIYFQGNSAPDKSGLPSDRFSAERTGGSVSTLTIQRTQQEDSAVYLCASSTYMTGAYGYTFGSGTRLTVV.

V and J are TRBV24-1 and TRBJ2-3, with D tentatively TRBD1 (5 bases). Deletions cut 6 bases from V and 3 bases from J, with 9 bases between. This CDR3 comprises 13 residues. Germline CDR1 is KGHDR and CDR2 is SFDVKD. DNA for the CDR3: TGTGCCACCAGTAGGCAGGGAACAGATACGCAGTATTTT. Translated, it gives CATSRQGTDTQYF.

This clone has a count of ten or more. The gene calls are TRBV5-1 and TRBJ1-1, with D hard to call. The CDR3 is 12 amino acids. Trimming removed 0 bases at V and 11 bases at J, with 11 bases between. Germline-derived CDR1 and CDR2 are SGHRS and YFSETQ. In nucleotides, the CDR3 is TGCGCCAGCAGCTTGGGGGCCGAAGAGGCTTTCTTT. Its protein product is CASSLGAEEAFF.

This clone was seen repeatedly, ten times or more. The CDR3 coding sequence is TGTGCCAGCAGTTTGGGACAGGGGGACTCCTATGGCTACACCTTC. Encoded protein: CASSLGQGDSYGYTF. The chain is built from TRBV28 and TRBJ1-2, with 11 positions matching TRBD1. The CDR3 length is 15 residues. Germline CDR1 MDHEN, CDR2 SYDVKM. The V and J ends lost 3 bases and 4 bases, in that order; junction bases with no gene match: 4.

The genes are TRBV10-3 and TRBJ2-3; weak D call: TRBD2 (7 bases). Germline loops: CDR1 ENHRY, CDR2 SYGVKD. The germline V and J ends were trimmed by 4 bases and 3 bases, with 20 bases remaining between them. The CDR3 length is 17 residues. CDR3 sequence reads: CAISGTAGGARTDTQYF. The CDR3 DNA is TGTGCCATCAGTGGGACCGCTGGGGGGGCCAGGACAGATACGCAGTATTTT.

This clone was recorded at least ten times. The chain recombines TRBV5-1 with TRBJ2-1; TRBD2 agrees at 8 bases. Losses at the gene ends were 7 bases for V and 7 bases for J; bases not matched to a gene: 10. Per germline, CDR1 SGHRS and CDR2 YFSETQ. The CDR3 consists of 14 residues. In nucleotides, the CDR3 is TGCGCCAGCCGTGTTGCGGGAGGCACGAATGAGCAGTTCTTC. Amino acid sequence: CASRVAGGTNEQFF.

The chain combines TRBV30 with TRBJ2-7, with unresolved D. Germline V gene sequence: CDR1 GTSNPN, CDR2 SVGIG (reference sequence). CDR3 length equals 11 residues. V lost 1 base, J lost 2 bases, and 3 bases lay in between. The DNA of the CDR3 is TGTGCCTGGAGTGACACCTACGAGCAGTACTTC. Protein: CAWSDTYEQYF.

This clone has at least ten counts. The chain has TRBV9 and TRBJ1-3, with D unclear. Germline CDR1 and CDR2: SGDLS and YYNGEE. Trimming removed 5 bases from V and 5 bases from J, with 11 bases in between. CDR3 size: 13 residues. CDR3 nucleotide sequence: TGTGCCAGCAGTGACTTCGGGCGAAACACCATATATTTT. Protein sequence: CASSDFGRNTIYF.

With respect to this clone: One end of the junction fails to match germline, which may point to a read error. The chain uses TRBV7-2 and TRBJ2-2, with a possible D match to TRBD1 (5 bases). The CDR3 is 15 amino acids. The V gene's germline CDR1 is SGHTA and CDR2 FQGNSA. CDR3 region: CASSFSQGGAGELFF. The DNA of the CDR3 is TGTGCCAGCAGCTTCAGCCAGGGTGGTGCCGGTGAGCTGTTTTTT.